The subject of this entry is one T cell receptor (beta chain). The method was immunoSEQ multiplex PCR; TCRdb's version includes in-frame clones alone and lacks a portion of them. The data show fewer than 30,000 clones, roughly four fifths seen once. This record belongs to a study of lymphopenia after photon versus proton radiotherapy. The CDR3 loop spans 14 amino acids. Germline lookup yields CDR1 SGHTA and CDR2 FQGNSA. Trimming pared 1 base from V and 5 bases from J, leaving 11 bases between. The clonotype originates from a woman in her fifties or sixties with pancreatic cancer. This specimen consisted of peripheral blood, obtained from a patient treated with photon-based radiotherapy. The chain links TRBV7-2 to TRBJ2-5, with D perhaps TRBD1 (6 bases). The CDR3 nucleotides read TGTGCCAGCAGCTTAGAACCAGGGGCCGAGACCCAGTACTTC. Its protein product is CASSLEPGAETQYF.